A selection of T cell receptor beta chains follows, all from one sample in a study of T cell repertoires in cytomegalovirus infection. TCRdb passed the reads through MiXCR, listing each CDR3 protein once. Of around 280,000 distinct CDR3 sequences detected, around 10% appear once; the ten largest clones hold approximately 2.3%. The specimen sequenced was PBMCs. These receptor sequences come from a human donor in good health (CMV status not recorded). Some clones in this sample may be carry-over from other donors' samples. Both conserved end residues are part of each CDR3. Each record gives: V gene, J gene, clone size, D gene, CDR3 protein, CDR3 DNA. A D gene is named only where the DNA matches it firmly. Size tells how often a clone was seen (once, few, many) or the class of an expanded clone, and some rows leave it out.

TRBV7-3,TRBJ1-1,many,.,CASSLTSGRTTEAFF,TGTGCCAGCAGCTTAACGTCGGGAAGGACCACTGAAGCTTTCTTT
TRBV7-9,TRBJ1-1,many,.,CASSQQMNTEAFF,TGTGCCAGCAGCCAACAAATGAACACTGAAGCTTTCTTT
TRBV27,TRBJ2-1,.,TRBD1,CASSLRDRVYNEQFF,TGTGCCAGCAGTTTAAGGGACAGGGTTTACAATGAGCAGTTCTTC
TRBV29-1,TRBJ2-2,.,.,CSVVVTTGELFF,TGCAGCGTTGTTGTCACCACCGGGGAGCTGTTTTTT
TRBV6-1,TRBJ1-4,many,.,CASSYFSGRGREKLFF,TGTGCCAGCAGTTATTTCTCCGGAAGGGGAAGAGAAAAACTGTTTTTT
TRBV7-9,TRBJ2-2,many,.,CASSFRSDRTGELFF,TGTGCCAGCAGCTTCCGTTCCGACCGCACCGGGGAGCTGTTTTTT
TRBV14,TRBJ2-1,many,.,CASSQTRVSTMRQFF,TGTGCCAGCAGCCAAACAAGGGTCAGCACAATGAGGCAGTTCTTC
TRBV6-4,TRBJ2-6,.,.,CASVAEKSSGANVLTF,TGTGCCAGCGTGGCAGAGAAAAGCTCTGGGGCCAACGTCCTGACTTTC
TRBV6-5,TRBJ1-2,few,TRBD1,CASRRQGGTYYGYTF,TGTGCCAGCAGGCGACAGGGGGGAACCTACTATGGCTACACCTTC
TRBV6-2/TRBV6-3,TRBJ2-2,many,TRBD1,CASSSWTGNTGELFF,TGTGCCAGCAGTTCTTGGACAGGGAACACCGGGGAGCTGTTTTTT
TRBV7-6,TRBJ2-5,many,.,CASSLTGRGETQYF,TGTGCCAGCAGCTTAACAGGCCGGGGAGAGACCCAGTACTTC
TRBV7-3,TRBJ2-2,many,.,CASSLMVNTGELFF,TGTGCCAGCAGCTTAATGGTGAACACCGGGGAGCTGTTTTTT
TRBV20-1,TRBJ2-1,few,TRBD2,CSAGGGGNNEQFF,TGCAGCGCGGGCGGCGGGGGAAACAATGAGCAGTTCTTC
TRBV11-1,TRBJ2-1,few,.,CASSSQGSGSYNEQFF,TGTGCCAGCAGCTCCCAGGGGTCGGGCTCCTACAATGAGCAGTTCTTC
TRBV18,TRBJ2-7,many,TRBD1,CASSPPGQGNYEQYF,TGTGCCAGCTCCCCCCCGGGACAGGGGAACTACGAGCAGTACTTC
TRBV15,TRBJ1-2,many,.,CATSRDTGTNSDYGYTF,TGTGCCACCAGCAGAGATACAGGGACGAATTCCGACTATGGCTACACCTTC
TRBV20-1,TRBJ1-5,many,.,CSARTGFNQPQHF,TGCAGTGCTAGAACGGGGTTCAATCAGCCCCAGCATTTT
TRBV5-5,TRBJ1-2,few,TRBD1,CASSSWTGAGHGYTF,TGTGCCAGCAGCTCTTGGACAGGGGCAGGGCATGGCTACACCTTC
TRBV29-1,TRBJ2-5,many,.,CSVIGSGGETQYF,TGCAGCGTTATTGGGTCCGGAGGAGAGACCCAGTACTTC
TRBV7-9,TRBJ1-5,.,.,CASSLDWGANQPQHF,TGTGCCAGCAGCTTAGATTGGGGGGCTAATCAGCCCCAGCATTTT
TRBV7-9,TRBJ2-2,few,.,CASSSTSSGTGELFF,TGTGCCAGCAGCTCAACTAGCAGCGGCACCGGGGAGCTGTTTTTT
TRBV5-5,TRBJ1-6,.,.,CASSLGQSSGNSPLHF,TGTGCCAGCAGCTTGGGTCAATCGAGTGGGAATTCACCCCTCCACTTT
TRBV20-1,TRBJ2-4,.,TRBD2,CSAGLAGMANNIQYF,TGCAGTGCTGGACTAGCGGGGATGGCCAATAACATTCAGTACTTC
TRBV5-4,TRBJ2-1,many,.,CASSLLGGVYNEQFF,TGTGCCAGCAGCTTGTTAGGAGGGGTTTACAATGAGCAGTTCTTC
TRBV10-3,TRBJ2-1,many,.,CAAKGGALSYNEQFF,TGTGCCGCGAAGGGGGGGGCCCTCTCCTACAATGAGCAGTTCTTC
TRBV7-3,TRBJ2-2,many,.,CASSSFPGTPTGELFF,TGTGCCAGCAGCTCTTTCCCCGGGACACCCACCGGGGAGCTGTTTTTT
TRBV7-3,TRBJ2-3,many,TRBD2,CASRLAGDRTDTQYF,TGTGCCAGCAGACTAGCGGGGGACCGCACAGATACGCAGTATTTT
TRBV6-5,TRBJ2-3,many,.,CAGASPAGGGRPDAQYF,TGTGCCGGCGCCAGCCCCGCTGGTGGGGGACGGCCGGATGCGCAGTATTTT
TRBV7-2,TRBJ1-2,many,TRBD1,CASSPDRDYGYTF,TGTGCCAGCAGCCCGGACAGGGACTATGGCTACACCTTC
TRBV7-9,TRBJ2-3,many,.,CASIEAGPHADTQYF,TGTGCCAGCATCGAGGCAGGCCCTCACGCGGATACGCAGTATTTT
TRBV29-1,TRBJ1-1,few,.,CSVVAETWAFF,TGCAGCGTTGTGGCAGAGACCTGGGCTTTCTTT
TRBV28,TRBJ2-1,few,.,CASRGLLTPNEQFF,TGTGCCAGCAGGGGGTTACTCACCCCCAATGAGCAGTTCTTC
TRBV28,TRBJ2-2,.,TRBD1,CAIWDSQQTGELFF,TGTGCCATCTGGGACAGTCAACAAACCGGGGAGCTGTTTTTT
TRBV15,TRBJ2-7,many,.,CATSREGGGLEQYF,TGTGCCACCAGCAGAGAAGGGGGGGGGCTCGAGCAGTACTTC
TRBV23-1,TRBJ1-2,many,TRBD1,CASSQSPETGQANYGYTF,TGCGCCAGCAGTCAATCCCCCGAAACCGGACAGGCGAACTATGGCTACACCTTC
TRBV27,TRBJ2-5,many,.,CASSPEVGQETQYF,TGTGCCAGCAGCCCAGAAGTGGGGCAAGAGACCCAGTACTTC
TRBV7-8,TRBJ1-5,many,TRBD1,CASSLVAGQTFNQPQHF,TGTGCCAGCAGCTTAGTCGCGGGACAGACATTCAATCAGCCCCAGCATTTT
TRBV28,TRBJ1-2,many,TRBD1,CAIADRGYRGYTF,TGTGCCATTGCGGACAGGGGGTATCGAGGCTACACCTTC
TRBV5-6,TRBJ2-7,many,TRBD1,CASSKDRGYEQYF,TGTGCCAGCAGCAAAGACAGGGGCTACGAGCAGTACTTC
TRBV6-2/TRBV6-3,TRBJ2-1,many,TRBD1,CASSRTGPDHYNEQFF,TGTGCCAGCAGTAGGACAGGCCCTGATCACTACAATGAGCAGTTCTTC
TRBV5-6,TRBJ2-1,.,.,CASSLGRMPSYNEQFF,TGTGCCAGCAGCTTGGGGCGGATGCCCTCCTACAATGAGCAGTTCTTC
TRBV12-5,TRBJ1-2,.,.,CASGQGPNYGYTF,TGTGCTAGTGGCCAGGGACCGAACTATGGCTACACCTTC
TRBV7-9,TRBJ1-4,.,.,CASSLWTDNEKLFF,TGTGCCAGCAGCTTATGGACAGACAATGAAAAACTGTTTTTT
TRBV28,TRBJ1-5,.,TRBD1,CASSWGTAYSNQPQHF,TGTGCCAGCAGTTGGGGGACAGCATATAGCAATCAGCCCCAGCATTTT
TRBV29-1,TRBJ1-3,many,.,CSALAGSGNTIYF,TGCAGCGCCCTTGCGGGGTCAGGAAACACCATATATTTT
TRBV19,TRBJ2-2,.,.,CASSRTVNTGELFF,TGTGCCAGTAGCCGGACGGTGAACACCGGGGAGCTGTTTTTT
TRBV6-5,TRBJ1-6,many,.,CASSYSNSPLHF,TGTGCCAGCAGTTACTCTAATTCACCCCTCCACTTT
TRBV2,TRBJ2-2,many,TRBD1,CASGGQGGTGELFF,TGTGCCAGCGGGGGACAGGGTGGGACCGGGGAGCTGTTTTTT
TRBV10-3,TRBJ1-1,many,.,CAITGVEGTEAFF,TGTGCCATTACCGGGGTGGAGGGGACTGAAGCTTTCTTT
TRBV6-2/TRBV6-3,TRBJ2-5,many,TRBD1,CASSYGDREVETQYF,TGTGCCAGCAGTTACGGGGACAGGGAAGTGGAGACCCAGTACTTC
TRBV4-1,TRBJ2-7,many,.,CASSQLASYEQYF,TGCGCCAGCAGCCAGCTAGCGTCCTACGAGCAGTACTTC
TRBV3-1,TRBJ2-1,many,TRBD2,CASSQTGGTYNEQFF,TGTGCCAGCAGCCAGACGGGGGGGACTTACAATGAGCAGTTCTTC
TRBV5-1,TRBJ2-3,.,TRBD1,CASSHDRGSRTDTQYF,TGCGCCAGCAGCCACGACAGGGGGAGTCGCACAGATACGCAGTATTTT
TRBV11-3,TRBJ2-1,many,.,CASSSQGGPFNEQFF,TGTGCCAGCAGCTCGCAGGGGGGGCCATTCAATGAGCAGTTCTTC
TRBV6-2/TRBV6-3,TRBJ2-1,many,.,CASSPRDASYNEQFF,TGTGCCAGCAGCCCCCGAGATGCCTCCTACAATGAGCAGTTCTTC
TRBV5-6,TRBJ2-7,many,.,CASSGQRGGSYEQYF,TGTGCCAGCAGCGGTCAAAGGGGGGGCTCCTACGAGCAGTACTTC
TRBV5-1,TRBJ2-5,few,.,CASSLGGGERETQYF,TGCGCCAGCAGCTTGGGCGGGGGCGAGAGAGAGACCCAGTACTTC